This TCR beta chain was obtained from a study of cytomegalovirus exposure and HLA in healthy donors. Study-level results: Researchers counted about 150 TCR beta chains as cytomegalovirus-associated. For most TCR sequences rarity was the rule, although some public TCRs occurred in many donors. A later analysis appeared to link common viral pathogens to several of the most significant clusters.

Unmatched junction bases numbered 0, after V lost 1 base and J lost 0 bases. This CDR3 region has 15 residues. Germline V gene lookup returns CDR1 LGHNA and CDR2 YNFKEQ. The PCR made use of 60 Vbeta and 13 Jbeta primers. Libraries were prepared by immunoSEQ multiplex PCR; TCRdb keeps only in-frame clonotypes and omits some of them. The sample records about 83,000 clones, over 70% being singletons. Worth noting for this clone: Antigen specificity is unknown.

The chain joins TRBV4-2 to TRBJ2-3, with TRBD2 identical over 8 bases. Input material: PBMCs. The TCR was taken from a man between 18 and 35 years old in good health and CMV-seropositive. The CDR3 bases are TGTGCCAGCAGCCAAGTAGCGGGGAGCACAGATACGCAGTATTTT. Translated: CASSQVAGSTDTQYF.